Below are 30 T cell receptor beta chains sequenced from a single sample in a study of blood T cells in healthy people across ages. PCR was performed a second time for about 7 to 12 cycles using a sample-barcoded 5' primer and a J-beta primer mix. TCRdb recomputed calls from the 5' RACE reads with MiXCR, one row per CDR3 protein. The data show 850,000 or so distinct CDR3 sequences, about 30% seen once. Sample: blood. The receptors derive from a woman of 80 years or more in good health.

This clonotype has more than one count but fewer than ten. CDR3 DNA: TGTGCCAGCAGTTATGGGGGAACAGGGGTGGCTTTCTTT. It specifies CASSYGGTGVAFF. J is TRBJ1-1 and V is TRBV6-5; the match to TRBD1 covers 7 bases. Looked up from germline, CDR1 is MNHEY and CDR2 is SVGAGI. J lost 11 bases, V lost 3 bases, and 9 bases had no gene match. The CDR3 spans 13 residues.

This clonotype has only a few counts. The CDR3 protein is CASSLAGIGYEQFF. DNA of the CDR3: TGTGCCAGCAGCTTAGCGGGTATCGGCTATGAGCAGTTCTTC. The V gene is TRBV7-2, the J gene TRBJ2-1; D not certain. The CDR3 is 14 amino acids. The germline V gene encodes CDR1 SGHTA and CDR2 FQGNSA. V gave up 0 bases and J gave up 8 bases, with 11 bases separating them.

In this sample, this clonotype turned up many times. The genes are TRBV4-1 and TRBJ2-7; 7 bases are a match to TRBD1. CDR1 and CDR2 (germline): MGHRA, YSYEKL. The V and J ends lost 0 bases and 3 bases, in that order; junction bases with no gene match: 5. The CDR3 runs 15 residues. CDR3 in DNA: TGCGCCAGCAGCCAAGATTCGGGACAGCTCTACGAGCAGTACTTC. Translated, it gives CASSQDSGQLYEQYF.

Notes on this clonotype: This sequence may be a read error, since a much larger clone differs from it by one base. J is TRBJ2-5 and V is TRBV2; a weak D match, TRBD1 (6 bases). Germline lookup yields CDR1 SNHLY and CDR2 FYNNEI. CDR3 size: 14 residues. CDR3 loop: CATSRILQGWGQYF. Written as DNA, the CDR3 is TGTGCCACCAGTCGAATCTTACAGGGCTGGGGGCAGTACTTC.

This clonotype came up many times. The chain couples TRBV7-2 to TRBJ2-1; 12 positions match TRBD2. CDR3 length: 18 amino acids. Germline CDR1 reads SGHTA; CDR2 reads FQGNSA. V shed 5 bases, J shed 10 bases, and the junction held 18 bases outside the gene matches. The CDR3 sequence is CASSPSTLTSGGIGEQFF. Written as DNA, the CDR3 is TGTGCCAGCAGCCCCTCGACCCTGACTAGCGGGGGCATCGGGGAGCAGTTCTTC.

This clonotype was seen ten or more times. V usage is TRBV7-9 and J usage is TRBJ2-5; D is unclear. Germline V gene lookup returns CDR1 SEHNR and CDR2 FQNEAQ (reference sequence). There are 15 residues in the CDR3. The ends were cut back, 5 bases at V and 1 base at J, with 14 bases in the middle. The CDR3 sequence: CASSRHGQSQETQYF. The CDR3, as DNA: TGTGCCAGCAGCCGACACGGGCAGTCCCAAGAGACCCAGTACTTC.

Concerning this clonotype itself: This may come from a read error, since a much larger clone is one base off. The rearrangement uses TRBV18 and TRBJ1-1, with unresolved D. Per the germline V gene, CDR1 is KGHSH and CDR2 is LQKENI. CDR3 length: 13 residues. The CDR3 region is CASSAGQNTGAFF. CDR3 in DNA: TGTGCCAGCTCCGCCGGTCAGAACACTGGAGCTTTCTTT.

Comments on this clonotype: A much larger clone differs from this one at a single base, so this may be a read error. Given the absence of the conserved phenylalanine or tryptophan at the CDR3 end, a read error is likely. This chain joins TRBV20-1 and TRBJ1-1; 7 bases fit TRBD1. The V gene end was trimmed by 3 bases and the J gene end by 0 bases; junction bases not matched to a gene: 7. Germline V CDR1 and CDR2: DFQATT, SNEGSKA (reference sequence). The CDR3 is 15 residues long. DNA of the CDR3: TGCAGTGCTAGCCACGGACAGGTAATGAACACTGAAGCTTTCATT. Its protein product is CSASHGQVMNTEAFI.

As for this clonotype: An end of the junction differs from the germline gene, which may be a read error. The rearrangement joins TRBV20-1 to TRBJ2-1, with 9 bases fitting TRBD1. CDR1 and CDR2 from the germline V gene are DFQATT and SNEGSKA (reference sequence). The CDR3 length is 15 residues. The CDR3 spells CSARRGTGFADEQFF. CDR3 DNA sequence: TGTAGTGCTAGAAGGGGGACAGGGTTTGCGGACGAGCAGTTCTTC.

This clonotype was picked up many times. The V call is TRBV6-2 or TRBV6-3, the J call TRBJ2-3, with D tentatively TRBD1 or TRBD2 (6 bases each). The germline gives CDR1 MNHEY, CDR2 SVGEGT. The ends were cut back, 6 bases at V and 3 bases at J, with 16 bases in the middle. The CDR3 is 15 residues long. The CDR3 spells CASRPSGAVTDTQYF. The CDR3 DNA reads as TGTGCCAGCAGACCCTCGGGGGCCGTGACAGATACGCAGTATTTT.

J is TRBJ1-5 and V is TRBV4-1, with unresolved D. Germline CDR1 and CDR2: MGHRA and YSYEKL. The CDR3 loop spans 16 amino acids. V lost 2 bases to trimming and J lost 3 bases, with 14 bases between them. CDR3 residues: CASSQPSDRYNQPQHF. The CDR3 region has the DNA TGCGCCAGCAGCCAACCCTCGGACCGTTACAATCAGCCCCAGCATTTT.

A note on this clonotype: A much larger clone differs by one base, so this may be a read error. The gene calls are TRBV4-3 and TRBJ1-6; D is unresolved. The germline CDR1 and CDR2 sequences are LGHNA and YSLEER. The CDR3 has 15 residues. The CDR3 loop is CASSQGLGTNSPPHF. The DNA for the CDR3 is TGCGCCAGCAGCCAAGGTCTGGGAACTAATTCACCCCCCCACTTT.

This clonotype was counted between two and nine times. The CDR3 DNA reads as TGTGCCAGCTCACCACAAGTGATAAGGACTAGCACAGATACGCAGTATTTT. Encoded protein: CASSPQVIRTSTDTQYF. V usage is TRBV18 and J usage is TRBJ2-3, with D possibly being TRBD2 (5 bases). Germline CDR1 reads KGHSH; CDR2 reads LQKENI. V dropped 1 base and J dropped 0 bases, with 14 bases sitting between them. The CDR3 extends over 17 amino acids.

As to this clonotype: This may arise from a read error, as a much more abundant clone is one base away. The CDR3 loop is CASSQPSHSPLHF. CDR3 sequence (DNA): TGTGCCAGCAGCCAACCCTCCCATTCACCCCTCCACTTT. This rearrangement joins TRBV3-1 to TRBJ1-6; D is ambiguous. Trimming pared 2 bases from V and 8 bases from J, leaving 7 bases between. The length of the CDR3 is 13 residues. Germline V gives CDR1 LGHDT, CDR2 YNNKEL (reference sequence).

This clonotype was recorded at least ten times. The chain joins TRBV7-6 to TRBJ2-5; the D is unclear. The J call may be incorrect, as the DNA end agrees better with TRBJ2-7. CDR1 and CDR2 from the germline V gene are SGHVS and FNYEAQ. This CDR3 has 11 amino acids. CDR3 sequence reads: CASSLTHEQYF. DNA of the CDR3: TGTGCCAGCAGCTTAACCCACGAGCAGTACTTC.

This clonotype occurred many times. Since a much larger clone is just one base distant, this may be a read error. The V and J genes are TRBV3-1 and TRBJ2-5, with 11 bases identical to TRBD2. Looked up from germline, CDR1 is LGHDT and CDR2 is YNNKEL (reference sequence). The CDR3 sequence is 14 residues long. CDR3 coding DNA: TGCGCCAGCAGCAGGGGACTAGCGGAAGAGACCCAGTACTTC. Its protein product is CASSRGLAEETQYF.

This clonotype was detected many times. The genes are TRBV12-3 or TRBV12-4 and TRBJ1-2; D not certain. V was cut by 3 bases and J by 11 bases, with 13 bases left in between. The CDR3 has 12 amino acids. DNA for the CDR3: TGTGCCAGCAGTTTGACCCGGGTCTCGTACACCTTC. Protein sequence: CASSLTRVSYTF.

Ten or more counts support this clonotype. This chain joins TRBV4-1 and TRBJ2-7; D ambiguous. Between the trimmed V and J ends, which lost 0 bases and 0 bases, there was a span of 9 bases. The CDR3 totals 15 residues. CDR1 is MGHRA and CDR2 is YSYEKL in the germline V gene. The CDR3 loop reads CASSQDVRSSYEQYF. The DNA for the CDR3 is TGCGCCAGCAGCCAAGACGTCAGAAGCTCCTACGAGCAGTACTTC.

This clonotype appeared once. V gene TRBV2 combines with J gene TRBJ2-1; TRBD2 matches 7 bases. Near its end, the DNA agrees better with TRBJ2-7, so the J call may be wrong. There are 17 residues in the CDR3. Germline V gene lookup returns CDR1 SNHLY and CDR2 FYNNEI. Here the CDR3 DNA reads TGTGCCAGCAGTGGGAGGTTACTAAGGGAGGGATCAAATGAGCAGTACTTC. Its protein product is CASSGRLLREGSNEQYF.

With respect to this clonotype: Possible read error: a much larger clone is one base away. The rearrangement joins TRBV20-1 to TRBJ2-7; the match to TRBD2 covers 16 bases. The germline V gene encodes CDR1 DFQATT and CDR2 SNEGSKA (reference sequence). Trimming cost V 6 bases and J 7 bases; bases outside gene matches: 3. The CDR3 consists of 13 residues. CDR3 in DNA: TGCAGTGCGGGACTAGCGGGGGGGAATGAGCAGTACTTC. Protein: CSAGLAGGNEQYF.

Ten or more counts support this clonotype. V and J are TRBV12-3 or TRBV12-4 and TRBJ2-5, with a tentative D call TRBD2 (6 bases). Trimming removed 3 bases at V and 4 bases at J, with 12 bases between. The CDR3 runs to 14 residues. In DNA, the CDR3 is TGTGCCAGCAGTTTGATAGGAGGGAGAGAGACCCAGTACTTC. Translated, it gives CASSLIGGRETQYF.

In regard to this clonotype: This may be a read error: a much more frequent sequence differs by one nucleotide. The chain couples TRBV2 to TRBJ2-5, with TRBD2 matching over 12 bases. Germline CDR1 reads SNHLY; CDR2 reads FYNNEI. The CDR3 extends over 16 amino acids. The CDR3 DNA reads TGTGCCGGCAGTGCCTCGACTAGCGGGGGAATGGAGACCCAGTACTTC. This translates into CAGSASTSGGMETQYF.

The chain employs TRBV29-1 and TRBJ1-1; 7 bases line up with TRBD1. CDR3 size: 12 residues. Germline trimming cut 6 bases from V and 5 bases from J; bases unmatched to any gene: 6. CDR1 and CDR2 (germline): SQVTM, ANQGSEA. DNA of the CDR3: TGCAGCGTCGCAGGGGGGTTGACTGAAGCTTTCTTT. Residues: CSVAGGLTEAFF.

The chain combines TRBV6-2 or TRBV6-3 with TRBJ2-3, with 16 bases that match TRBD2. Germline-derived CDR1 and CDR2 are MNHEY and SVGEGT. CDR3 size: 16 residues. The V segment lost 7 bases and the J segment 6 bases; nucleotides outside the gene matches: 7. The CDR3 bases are TGTGCCAGCACTAAGGCGGGACTAGCGGGGGGGGATACGCAGTATTTT. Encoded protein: CASTKAGLAGGDTQYF.

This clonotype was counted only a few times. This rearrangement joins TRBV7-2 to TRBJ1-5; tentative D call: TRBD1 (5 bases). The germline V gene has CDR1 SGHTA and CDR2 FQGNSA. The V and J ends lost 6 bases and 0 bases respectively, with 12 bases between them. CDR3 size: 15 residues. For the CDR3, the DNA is TGTACCAGCAGACGCCTTGGGGCTAGCAATCAGCCCCAGCATTTT. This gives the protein CTSRRLGASNQPQHF. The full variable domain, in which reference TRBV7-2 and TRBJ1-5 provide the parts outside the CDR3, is GAGVSQSPSNKVTEKGKDVELRCDPISGHTALYWYRQSLGQGLEFLIYFQGNSAPDKSGLPSDRFSAERTGGSVSTLTIQRTQQEDSAVYLCTSRRLGASNQPQHFGDGTRLSIL.

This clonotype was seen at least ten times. CDR3 nucleotide sequence: TGTGCCAGCAGCTCCCCCGTCCGTTCTTACAGCTCCTACGAGCAGTACTTC. Translation: CASSSPVRSYSSYEQYF. The chain has TRBV11-2 and TRBJ2-7; no firm D call. The CDR3 consists of 17 residues. Trimming cost V 4 bases and J 0 bases, with 19 bases left between them. In germline, CDR1 is SGHAT, CDR2 FQNNGV.

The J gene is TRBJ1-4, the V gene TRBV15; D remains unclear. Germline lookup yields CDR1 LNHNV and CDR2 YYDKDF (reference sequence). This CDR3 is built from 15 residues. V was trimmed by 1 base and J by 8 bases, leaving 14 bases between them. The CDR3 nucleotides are TGTGCCACCAGCAGAGGGTTCCGCAAGGGCGAAAAACTGTTTTTT. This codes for CATSRGFRKGEKLFF.

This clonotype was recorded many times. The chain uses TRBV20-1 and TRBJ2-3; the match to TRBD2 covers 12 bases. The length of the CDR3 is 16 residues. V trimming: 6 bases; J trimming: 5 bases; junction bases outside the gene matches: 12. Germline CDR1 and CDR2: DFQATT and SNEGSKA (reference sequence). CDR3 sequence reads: CSAVRASGGVEDTQYF. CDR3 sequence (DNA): TGCAGTGCCGTGAGGGCTAGCGGGGGGGTGGAAGATACGCAGTATTTT.

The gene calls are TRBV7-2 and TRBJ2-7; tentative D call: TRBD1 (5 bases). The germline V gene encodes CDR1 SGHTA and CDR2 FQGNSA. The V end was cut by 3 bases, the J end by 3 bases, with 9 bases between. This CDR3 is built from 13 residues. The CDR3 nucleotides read TGTGCCAGCAGCTTCCAGACAGTCTACGAGCAGTACTTC. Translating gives CASSFQTVYEQYF. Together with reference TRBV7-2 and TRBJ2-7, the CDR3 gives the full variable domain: GAGVSQSPSNKVTEKGKDVELRCDPISGHTALYWYRQSLGQGLEFLIYFQGNSAPDKSGLPSDRFSAERTGGSVSTLTIQRTQQEDSAVYLCASSFQTVYEQYFGPGTRLTVT.

This CDR3 is CACGDGMNTEAFF. In DNA form, the CDR3 reads TGTGCCTGCGGGGACGGCATGAACACTGAAGCTTTCTTT. The chain joins TRBV11-2 to TRBJ1-1; maybe TRBD1 (5 bases). The germline gives CDR1 SGHAT, CDR2 FQNNGV. V gave up 11 bases and J gave up 0 bases, with 13 bases separating them. CDR3 length: 13 amino acids.